One sample yielded the 20 T cell receptor beta chains listed below, sequenced in a study of blood T cell repertoires in COVID-19. Here immunoSEQ multiplex PCR was the method, and the copy in TCRdb shows in-frame clones only, minus some. The data show about 98,000 clones, approximately 81% seen once. Input material: peripheral blood. The receptors were gathered from a man between 60 and 70 years old with acute or convalescent COVID-19.

The chain couples TRBV30 to TRBJ1-2; 12 positions match TRBD1. The length of the CDR3 is 15 residues. Losses at the gene ends were 6 bases for V and 3 bases for J; bases not matched to a gene: 8. Germline assignment: CDR1 GTSNPN and CDR2 SVGIG (reference sequence). The CDR3 reads CACQSGTGGDYGYTF. CDR3 sequence (DNA): TGTGCCTGCCAAAGCGGGACAGGGGGCGACTATGGCTACACCTTC.

This chain joins TRBV3-1 (or the pseudogene TRBV3-2) and TRBJ2-7; TRBD1 aligns across 10 bases. Germline trimming cut 5 bases from V and 3 bases from J; bases unmatched to any gene: 7. Germline CDR1 LGHDT, CDR2 YNNKEL (reference sequence). The CDR3 is 15 amino acids. CDR3 DNA sequence: TGTGCCAGCAGCGCACGACAGGGGGCCCTCTACGAGCAGTACGTC. This codes for CASSARQGALYEQYV.

This clone occurred a few times. The rearrangement uses TRBV19 and TRBJ1-5; D remains unclear. V lost 8 bases and J 2 bases, leaving 10 bases between the germline ends. CDR3 length: 13 residues. CDR1 and CDR2 from the germline V gene are LNHDA and SQIVND (reference sequence). CDR3 nucleotides: TGTGCCAGTTCAGAAAAACGCAATCAGCCCCAGCATTTT. This sequence encodes CASSEKRNQPQHF.

This chain connects TRBV2 to TRBJ1-1; D gene ambiguous. Trimming left V 1 base short and J 4 bases short, with 4 bases between. The CDR3 has 12 amino acids. CDR1 is SNHLY and CDR2 is FYNNEI in the germline V gene. The CDR3 DNA is TGTGCCAGCAGTGAAGGGAGCACTGAAGCTTTCTTT. Translated, it gives CASSEGSTEAFF. Based on the CDR3 plus reference TRBV2 and TRBJ1-1, the full variable domain is EPEVTQTPSHQVTQMGQEVILRCVPISNHLYFYWYRQILGQKVEFLVSFYNNEISEKSEIFDDQFSVERPDGSNFTLKIRSTKLEDSAMYFCASSEGSTEAFFGQGTRLTVV.

The rearrangement links TRBV7-2 to TRBJ1-1, with TRBD1 as a possible D gene (6 bases). Germline V gives CDR1 SGHTA, CDR2 FQGNSA. This CDR3 region has 15 residues. Trimming cost V 4 bases and J 1 base, with 13 bases left between them. The chain's CDR3 is CASSWGHISNTEAFF. The DNA of the CDR3 is TGTGCCAGCAGCTGGGGGCATATCTCGAACACTGAAGCTTTCTTT.

V usage is TRBV4-3 and J usage is TRBJ2-1; maybe TRBD2 (5 bases). This CDR3 contains 15 residues. Germline lookup yields CDR1 LGHNA and CDR2 YSLEER. Trimming took 1 base from V and 7 from J, leaving 14 bases between them. CDR3 protein: CASSQAPAVLNEQFF. In DNA form, the CDR3 reads TGCGCCAGCAGCCAAGCCCCAGCGGTGCTGAATGAGCAGTTCTTC.

The chain couples TRBV27 to TRBJ1-2; 7 bases are shared with TRBD1. CDR1 is MNHEY and CDR2 is SMNVEV in the germline V gene (reference sequence). CDR3 length: 15 amino acids. V lost 5 bases and J lost 8; bases outside the gene matches: 14. CDR3 residues: CASSHGGTAPLGYTF. The CDR3, as DNA: TGTGCCAGCAGTCACGGAGGGACAGCGCCTTTGGGCTACACCTTC.

The V call is TRBV7-8, the J call TRBJ1-5; no firm D call. CDR1 is SGHVS, CDR2 FQNEAQ, per germline. CDR3 size: 16 residues. V was clipped by 2 bases and J by 3 bases, with 14 bases between them. CDR3 residues: CASSLLTSGYNQPQHF. The DNA for the CDR3 is TGTGCCAGCAGCTTATTAACCAGTGGTTACAATCAGCCCCAGCATTTT.

The chain carries TRBV5-8 and TRBJ1-4; 10 positions match TRBD1. Germline CDR1 and CDR2: SGHTS and YDEGEE. Germline trimming cut 7 bases from V and 5 bases from J; bases unmatched to any gene: 11. The CDR3 contains 16 residues. CDR3 amino acids: CASSRGTGAENEKLFF. CDR3 DNA: TGTGCCAGCTCTCGGGGGACAGGGGCCGAGAATGAAAAACTGTTTTTT.

This clone was observed a single time. The V gene is TRBV18, the J gene TRBJ1-1; maybe TRBD1 (6 bases). Germline CDR1 is KGHSH and CDR2 is LQKENI. V was pared by 5 bases and J by 6 bases, with 13 bases between. The CDR3 consists of 13 residues. In nucleotides, the CDR3 is TGTGCCAGCTCAGTACAGGGAAAGGCTGAAGCTTTCTTT. It codes for CASSVQGKAEAFF.

This chain uses TRBV7-9 with TRBJ2-1; 11 bases fit TRBD2. The V gene end was trimmed by 3 bases and the J gene end by 7 bases; junction bases not matched to a gene: 2. CDR3 length: 14 residues. CDR1 is SEHNR, CDR2 FQNEAQ, per germline (reference sequence). The CDR3 bases are TGTGCCAGCAGCTTCTCTAGCGGGAGGAATGAGCAGTTCTTC. It translates to CASSFSSGRNEQFF.

J is TRBJ2-5 and V is TRBV18, with 7 bases that match TRBD2. The CDR3 covers 15 residues. V shed 0 bases, J shed 2 bases, and the junction held 3 bases outside the gene matches. From germline, CDR1 is KGHSH and CDR2 LQKENI. CDR3 loop: CASSPPNGGQETQYF. The CDR3 region has the DNA TGTGCCAGCTCACCACCGAACGGGGGGCAAGAGACCCAGTACTTC.

V is TRBV19 and J is TRBJ2-5; TRBD2 aligns across 8 bases. Per germline, CDR1 LNHDA and CDR2 SQIVND (reference sequence). The junction had 6 bases not matched to a gene; V was cut back by 3 bases and J by 0 bases. CDR3 length equals 16 residues. CDR3 sequence reads: CASSIEASGYQETQYF. The CDR3 DNA is TGTGCCAGTAGTATTGAGGCTAGCGGGTACCAAGAGACCCAGTACTTC. Combining the CDR3 with reference TRBV19 and TRBJ2-5 gives the whole variable domain DGGITQSPKYLFRKEGQNVTLSCEQNLNHDAMYWYRQDPGQGLRLIYYSQIVNDFQKGDIAEGYSVSREKKESFPLTVTSAQKNPTAFYLCASSIEASGYQETQYFGPGTRLLVL.

The chain links TRBV5-1 to TRBJ2-5; the match to TRBD2 covers 7 bases. Trimming at V came to 0 bases and at J to 2 bases, leaving 4 bases not matched to a gene. The CDR3 extends over 15 amino acids. The germline V gene has CDR1 SGHRS and CDR2 YFSETQ. The CDR3 loop is CASSLEAGPQETQYF. As DNA, the CDR3 is TGCGCCAGCAGCTTGGAAGCGGGACCACAAGAGACCCAGTACTTC. Filled out from reference TRBV5-1 and TRBJ2-5, the complete variable domain reads KAGVTQTPRYLIKTRGQQVTLSCSPISGHRSVSWYQQTPGQGLQFLFEYFSETQRNKGNFPGRFSGRQFSNSRSEMNVSTLELGDSALYLCASSLEAGPQETQYFGPGTRLLVL.

The gene calls are TRBV27 and TRBJ2-3, with TRBD2 matching over 9 bases. The CDR3 length is 16 residues. Germline V gives CDR1 MNHEY, CDR2 SMNVEV (reference sequence). Trimming removed 0 bases from V and 6 bases from J; junction bases left unmatched: 7. CDR3 residues: CASSLSPSGRSDTQYF. The DNA for the CDR3 is TGTGCCAGCAGTTTATCGCCCAGCGGGAGGTCGGATACGCAGTATTTT.

The chain is built from TRBV29-1 and TRBJ2-5; maybe TRBD2 (6 bases). With 8 bases removed from V and 2 bases from J, the gap between germline ends came to 12 bases. Germline lookup yields CDR1 SQVTM and CDR2 ANQGSEA. The CDR3 has 12 amino acids. Here the CDR3 DNA reads TGCAGCCTCAGGAGGGGACAAGAGACCCAGTACTTC. Translating gives CSLRRGQETQYF.

V usage is TRBV2 and J usage is TRBJ1-1; D unclear. CDR1 is SNHLY and CDR2 is FYNNEI in the germline V gene. The CDR3 is 13 residues long. The CDR3 loop is CAGSEGLEAEAFF. The CDR3 DNA follows: TGTGCAGGTAGCGAAGGGTTGGAGGCTGAAGCTTTCTTT.

The CDR3 reads CASSLGGSSADTQYF. The CDR3 DNA reads as TGTGCCAGCAGCTTAGGGGGCAGCAGCGCAGATACGCAGTATTTT. The V call is TRBV7-9, the J call TRBJ2-3, with D possibly TRBD1 on 5 matching bases. Germline values: CDR1 SEHNR, CDR2 FQNEAQ (reference sequence). Trimming pared 1 base from V and 4 bases from J, leaving 12 bases between. The CDR3 length is 15 residues.

The chain carries TRBV12-5 and TRBJ2-2; 8 bases agree with TRBD2. This CDR3 spans 13 amino acids. The V segment lost 9 bases and the J segment 6 bases; nucleotides outside the gene matches: 6. The V gene's germline CDR1 is LGHNT and CDR2 FRNRAP. CDR3 in amino acids: CASTAGVPGELFF. CDR3 nucleotide sequence: TGTGCTAGCACAGCGGGAGTTCCCGGGGAGCTGTTTTTT.

By share, this clone ranks as medium-sized. This chain links TRBV6-4 with TRBJ2-3, with 10 bases lining up with TRBD1. Trimming cost V 4 bases and J 4 bases; bases outside gene matches: 8. The CDR3 has 16 amino acids. The germline V gene encodes CDR1 MRHNA and CDR2 SNTAGT. CDR3 protein: CASSAGRDRGADTQYF. CDR3 in DNA: TGTGCCAGCAGTGCAGGGCGGGACAGGGGCGCAGATACGCAGTATTTT.